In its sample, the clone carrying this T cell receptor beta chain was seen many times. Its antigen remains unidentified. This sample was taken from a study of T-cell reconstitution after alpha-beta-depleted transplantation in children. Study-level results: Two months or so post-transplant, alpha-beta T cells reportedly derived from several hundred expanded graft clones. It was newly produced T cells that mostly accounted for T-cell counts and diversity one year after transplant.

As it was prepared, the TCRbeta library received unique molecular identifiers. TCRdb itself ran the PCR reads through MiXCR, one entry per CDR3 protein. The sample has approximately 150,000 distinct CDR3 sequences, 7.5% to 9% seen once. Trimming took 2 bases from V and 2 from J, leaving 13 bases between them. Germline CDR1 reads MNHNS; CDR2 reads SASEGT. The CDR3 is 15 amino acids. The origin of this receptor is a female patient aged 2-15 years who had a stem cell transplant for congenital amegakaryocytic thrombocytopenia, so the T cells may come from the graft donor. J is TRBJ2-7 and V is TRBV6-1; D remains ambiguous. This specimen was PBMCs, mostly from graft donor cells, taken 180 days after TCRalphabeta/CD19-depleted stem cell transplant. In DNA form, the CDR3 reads TGTGCCAGCAGTGAACTACACGTAGGTCCCTACGAGCAGTACTTC. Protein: CASSELHVGPYEQYF.